One sample yielded the 16 T cell receptor beta chains listed below, sequenced in a study of T cell clonotyping in hematopoietic cell transplantation. Libraries were prepared by immunoSEQ multiplex PCR; TCRdb keeps only in-frame clonotypes and omits some of them. The sample lists approximately 26,000 clones, approximately 80% seen once, with 24% in the top ten. Time point here: recipient sample about 28 days before transplant, after cytoreduction. The sequencing here drew on peripheral blood mononuclear cells, taken before stem cell transplant. These receptors all stem from a woman aged 55 to 70 with acute myeloid leukemia. Some clones in this sample may be carry-over from other donors' samples.

CDR3: CASSTGQEIDEQYF. CDR3 bases: TGTGCCAGCAGTACGGGACAGGAGATCGACGAGCAGTACTTC. V and J are TRBV6-5 and TRBJ2-7; 8 bases fit TRBD1. Trimming cost V 5 bases and J 5 bases; bases outside gene matches: 8. The CDR3 runs to 14 residues. From germline, CDR1 is MNHEY and CDR2 SVGAGI.

J is TRBJ2-6 and V is TRBV27; D is perhaps TRBD1 (7 bases). CDR3 length equals 16 residues. V was clipped by 7 bases and J by 3 bases, with 16 bases between them. CDR1 and CDR2 (germline): MNHEY, SMNVEV (reference sequence). The CDR3 spells CASKRARGDGANVLTF. As DNA, the CDR3 is TGTGCCAGCAAAAGAGCCAGGGGGGATGGGGCCAACGTCCTGACTTTC.

V is TRBV27 and J is TRBJ2-6; D gene unclear. Germline loops: CDR1 MNHEY, CDR2 SMNVEV (reference sequence). There are 16 residues in the CDR3. Trimming removed 5 bases from V and 0 bases from J, with 11 bases in between. CDR3 DNA: TGTGCCAGCAGTCGGACCCAGGCCTCTGGGGCCAACGTCCTGACTTTC. Protein: CASSRTQASGANVLTF.

The CDR3 protein is CASSSVSGPRAAGELFF. The CDR3 DNA sequence: TGTGCCAGCAGTTCCGTTTCGGGGCCCAGGGCCGCCGGGGAGCTGTTTTTT. The chain employs TRBV7-3 and TRBJ2-2; perhaps D is TRBD1 or TRBD2 (5 bases each). Trimming stripped 6 bases from V and 6 bases from J, with 23 bases between. The CDR3 loop spans 17 amino acids. Germline CDR1 and CDR2: SGHTA and FQGTGA.

The genes are TRBV7-2 and TRBJ1-5; tentative D call: TRBD1 (5 bases). The CDR3 extends over 19 amino acids. Germline V gene lookup returns CDR1 SGHTA and CDR2 FQGNSA. V dropped 2 bases and J dropped 0 bases, with 20 bases sitting between them. The chain's CDR3 is CASSLTFGEGLFSNQPQHF. DNA for the CDR3: TGTGCCAGCAGCTTAACCTTCGGAGAGGGGCTTTTTAGCAATCAGCCCCAGCATTTT.

This chain joins TRBV11-2 and TRBJ2-7; no clear D. CDR1 is SGHAT, CDR2 FQNNGV, per germline. Trimming stripped 2 bases from V and 1 base from J, with 9 bases between. This CDR3 has 14 amino acids. The CDR3 sequence is CASSLYGTSYEQYF. The CDR3 nucleotides read TGTGCCAGCAGCTTATATGGTACTTCCTACGAGCAGTACTTC. Supplemented by reference TRBV11-2 and TRBJ2-7, the full variable domain reads EAGVAQSPRYKIIEKRQSVAFWCNPISGHATLYWYQQILGQGPKLLIQFQNNGVVDDSQLPKDRFSAERLKGVDSTLKIQPAKLEDSAVYLCASSLYGTSYEQYFGPGTRLTVT.

J is TRBJ2-1 and V is TRBV5-8; D ambiguous. Deletions cut 0 bases from V and 2 bases from J, with 0 bases between. Germline V gives CDR1 SGHTS, CDR2 YDEGEE. CDR3 length: 12 residues. The chain's CDR3 is CASSLAYNEQFF. The CDR3, as DNA: TGTGCCAGCAGCTTGGCCTACAATGAGCAGTTCTTC.

The chain recombines TRBV28 with TRBJ1-5, with TRBD1 as a possible D gene (5 bases). The V gene lost 5 bases and the J gene lost 8 bases, with 13 bases spanning the gap. The germline V gene encodes CDR1 MDHEN and CDR2 SYDVKM. This CDR3 contains 13 residues. The CDR3 DNA follows: TGTGCCAGCAGTCTAACAGGTTCTAAGCCCCAGCATTTT. This encodes CASSLTGSKPQHF.

The chain links TRBV5-6 to TRBJ2-2; TRBD2 matches 7 bases. The germline CDR1 and CDR2 sequences are SGHDT and YYEEEE. The V gene end was trimmed by 4 bases and the J gene end by 5 bases; junction bases not matched to a gene: 5. The CDR3 consists of 14 residues. The CDR3 DNA sequence: TGTGCCAGCAGCATGGGACTACCGACCGGGGAGCTGTTTTTT. Protein sequence: CASSMGLPTGELFF.

This chain joins TRBV4-3 and TRBJ1-3; perhaps TRBD1 as D (6 bases). Germline assignment: CDR1 LGHNA and CDR2 YSLEER. V lost 1 base to trimming and J lost 4 bases, with 11 bases between them. The CDR3 consists of 15 residues. Here the CDR3 reads CASSQGLGAGNTIYF. CDR3 in DNA: TGCGCCAGCAGCCAAGGACTGGGGGCAGGAAACACCATATATTTT.

The genes are TRBV2 and TRBJ2-1; 10 bases are shared with TRBD1. Germline V gene sequence: CDR1 SNHLY, CDR2 FYNNEI. V shed 6 bases and J 5 bases; nucleotides not matched to a gene: 13. CDR3 length: 17 residues. The chain's CDR3 is CASRRTGGRGRDNEQFF. The CDR3 region has the DNA TGTGCCAGCAGGAGGACAGGGGGAAGGGGCCGAGACAATGAGCAGTTCTTC.

The J gene is TRBJ2-7, the V gene TRBV4-2; TRBD1 agrees at 7 bases. Trimming took 0 bases from V and 6 from J; bases not matched to a gene: 11. This CDR3 has 16 residues. Germline lookup yields CDR1 LGHNA and CDR2 YNFKEQ. The CDR3 DNA sequence: TGTGCCAGCAGCCAAGAACTAAGTGACAGGGACCTCGAGCAGTACTTC. Its protein is CASSQELSDRDLEQYF.

The chain links TRBV9 to TRBJ1-1, with a possible D match to TRBD1 (5 bases). The CDR3 is 15 residues long. V was pared by 1 base and J by 0 bases, with 10 bases between. Germline V gene lookup returns CDR1 SGDLS and CDR2 YYNGEE. CDR3 bases: TGTGCCAGCAGCGTATCTGGAGGGGTGAACACTGAAGCTTTCTTT. Protein product: CASSVSGGVNTEAFF.

The chain carries TRBV7-8 and TRBJ2-1; D gene unclear. The CDR3 covers 15 residues. Trimming removed 1 base from V and 0 bases from J, with 7 bases in between. Germline CDR1 reads SGHVS; CDR2 reads FQNEAQ. The CDR3 loop is CASSLVFVSYNEQFF. CDR3 nucleotides: TGTGCCAGCAGCTTAGTTTTTGTCTCCTACAATGAGCAGTTCTTC.

The rearrangement links TRBV6-1 to TRBJ1-2; D gene uncertain. The CDR3 consists of 14 residues. Germline-derived CDR1 and CDR2 are MNHNS and SASEGT. Trimming shortened V by 3 bases and J by 1 base, and 9 bases separated the two germline ends. CDR3 in DNA: TGTGCCAGCAGTGAGGGGATGGGTAACTATGGCTACACCTTC. Translated, it gives CASSEGMGNYGYTF.

The chain combines TRBV5-1 with TRBJ1-1; maybe TRBD1 (6 bases). This CDR3 spans 14 amino acids. Trimming pared 4 bases from V and 5 bases from J, leaving 15 bases between. CDR1 and CDR2 from the germline V gene are SGHRS and YFSETQ. CDR3 region: CASSPQTGGTEAFF. The DNA for the CDR3 is TGCGCCAGCAGCCCACAGACAGGAGGGACTGAAGCTTTCTTT.